These 11 T cell receptor beta chains share one sample of origin, sequenced in a study of PD-L1 blockade in urothelial cancer. Here immunoSEQ multiplex PCR was the method, and the copy in TCRdb shows in-frame clones only, minus some. The sample has about 79,000 clones, around four fifths seen once. Specified time point: pretreatment peripheral blood. The input for sequencing was PBMCs, taken around atezolizumab (anti-PD-L1) treatment. The receptors shown here come from a middle-aged man with urothelial cancer.

The chain is built from TRBV19 and TRBJ2-7, with 14 bases matching TRBD2. Germline CDR1 reads LNHDA; CDR2 reads SQIVND (reference sequence). With V trimmed by 3 bases and J by 7 bases, 5 bases remained unmatched. The CDR3 is 15 residues long. In nucleotides, the CDR3 is TGTGCCAGTAGTATCCTGACTAGCGGGAGGGATGAGCAGTACTTC. Amino acid sequence: CASSILTSGRDEQYF.

The chain employs TRBV7-9 and TRBJ2-5; D perhaps matches TRBD2 (6 bases). This CDR3 is 12 amino acids long. Between the trimmed V and J ends, which lost 5 bases and 5 bases, there was a span of 9 bases. CDR1 and CDR2 (germline): SEHNR, FQNEAQ (reference sequence). This CDR3 reads CASSGAGETQYF. The CDR3 nucleotides are TGTGCCAGCAGCGGGGCGGGGGAGACCCAGTACTTC.

The chain links TRBV6-1 to TRBJ2-7; 10 bases fit TRBD1. There are 14 residues in the CDR3. Germline V gives CDR1 MNHNS, CDR2 SASEGT. V was clipped by 6 bases and J by 5 bases; unmatched bases: 7. The CDR3 nucleotides are TGTGCCAGCAGCCGAGCCGGGACAGGGGACGAGCAGTACTTC. Protein product: CASSRAGTGDEQYF.

The J gene is TRBJ2-1, the V gene TRBV28, with D perhaps TRBD2 (5 bases). CDR3 size: 14 residues. The V and J ends lost 3 bases and 10 bases respectively, with 16 bases between them. Germline V gives CDR1 MDHEN, CDR2 SYDVKM. In DNA, the CDR3 is TGTGCCAGCAGTTTGTTTCAAACTAGGCGCGAGCAGTTCTTC. Residues: CASSLFQTRREQFF.

In this sample, this clone turned up once. V usage is TRBV7-2 and J usage is TRBJ2-2, with unresolved D. This CDR3 region has 13 residues. Germline lookup yields CDR1 SGHTA and CDR2 FQGNSA. Trimming left V 0 bases short and J 4 bases short, with 3 bases between. The CDR3 region has the DNA TGTGCCAGCAGCTTAGCTCTCACCGGGGAGCTGTTTTTT. This encodes CASSLALTGELFF.

The chain combines TRBV10-3 with TRBJ2-5; 7 nucleotides agree with TRBD1. Trimming took 2 bases from V and 2 from J; bases not matched to a gene: 2. Per germline, CDR1 ENHRY and CDR2 SYGVKD. This CDR3 comprises 14 residues. CDR3 nucleotides: TGTGCCATCAGTGAGCGGGACAGACAAGAGACCCAGTACTTC. Amino acid sequence: CAISERDRQETQYF.

The J gene is TRBJ2-7, the V gene TRBV5-6; perhaps TRBD1 as D (5 bases). In germline, CDR1 is SGHDT, CDR2 YYEEEE. The CDR3 contains 16 residues. V lost 4 bases and J 6 bases, leaving 23 bases between the germline ends. The CDR3 DNA sequence: TGTGCCAGCAGCCGTGGGGCAGCGTCACTGGCCGGCGAGCAGTACTTC. This sequence encodes CASSRGAASLAGEQYF.

The chain employs TRBV4-1 and TRBJ2-1; the D gene is possibly TRBD2 (6 bases). Germline values: CDR1 MGHRA, CDR2 YSYEKL. The CDR3 is made up of 15 amino acids. With 4 bases removed from V and 2 bases from J, the gap between germline ends came to 12 bases. The CDR3 sequence is CASSPRLEAYNEQFF. CDR3 in DNA: TGCGCCAGCAGCCCCCGACTAGAGGCCTACAATGAGCAGTTCTTC.

The chain joins TRBV6-6 to TRBJ2-7, with TRBD1 identical over 10 bases. This CDR3 is built from 13 residues. V gave up 7 bases and J gave up 13 bases; unmatched junction bases: 13. Looked up from germline, CDR1 is MNHNY and CDR2 is SVGAGI (reference sequence). CDR3 region: CASTPGQGRPEYF. CDR3 nucleotides: TGTGCCAGCACCCCGGGACAGGGGAGGCCCGAATACTTC.

This clone turned up a few times. The chain couples TRBV7-8 to TRBJ2-7; 8 bases agree with TRBD1. J was trimmed by 3 bases and V by 4 bases; bases with no gene match: 5. The CDR3 covers 14 residues. CDR1 is SGHVS, CDR2 FQNEAQ, per germline. The CDR3 DNA reads as TGTGCCAGCAGCTCGGGGACAGGTAACTACGAGCAGTACTTC. Its protein product is CASSSGTGNYEQYF.

The genes are TRBV5-1 and TRBJ2-3, with D possibly matching TRBD2 (6 bases). There are 13 residues in the CDR3. In germline, CDR1 is SGHRS, CDR2 YFSETQ. The V end was cut by 4 bases, the J end by 2 bases, with 8 bases between. The DNA for the CDR3 is TGCGCCAGCAGCCGGGACTCCACAGATACGCAGTATTTT. This codes for CASSRDSTDTQYF. Looking up the rest from reference TRBV5-1 and TRBJ2-3 gives the full variable domain: KAGVTQTPRYLIKTRGQQVTLSCSPISGHRSVSWYQQTPGQGLQFLFEYFSETQRNKGNFPGRFSGRQFSNSRSEMNVSTLELGDSALYLCASSRDSTDTQYFGPGTRLTVL.